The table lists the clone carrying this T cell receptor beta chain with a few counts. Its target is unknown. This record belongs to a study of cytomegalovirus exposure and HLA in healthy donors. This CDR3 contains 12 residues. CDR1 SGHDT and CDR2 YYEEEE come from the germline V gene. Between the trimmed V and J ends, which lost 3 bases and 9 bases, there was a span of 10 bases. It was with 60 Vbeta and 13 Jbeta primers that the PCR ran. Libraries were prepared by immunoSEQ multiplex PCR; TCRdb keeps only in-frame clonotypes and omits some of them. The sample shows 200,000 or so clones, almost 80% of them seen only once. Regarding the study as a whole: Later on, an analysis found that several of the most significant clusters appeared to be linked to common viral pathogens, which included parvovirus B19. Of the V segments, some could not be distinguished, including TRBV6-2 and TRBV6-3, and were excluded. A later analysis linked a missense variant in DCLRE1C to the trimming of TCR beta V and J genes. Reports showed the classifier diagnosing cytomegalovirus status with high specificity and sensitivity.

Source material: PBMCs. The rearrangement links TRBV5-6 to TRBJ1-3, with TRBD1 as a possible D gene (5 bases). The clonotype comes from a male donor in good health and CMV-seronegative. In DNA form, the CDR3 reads TGTGCCAGCAGCTCGTCCGGGGGCACCATATATTTT. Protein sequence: CASSSSGGTIYF.